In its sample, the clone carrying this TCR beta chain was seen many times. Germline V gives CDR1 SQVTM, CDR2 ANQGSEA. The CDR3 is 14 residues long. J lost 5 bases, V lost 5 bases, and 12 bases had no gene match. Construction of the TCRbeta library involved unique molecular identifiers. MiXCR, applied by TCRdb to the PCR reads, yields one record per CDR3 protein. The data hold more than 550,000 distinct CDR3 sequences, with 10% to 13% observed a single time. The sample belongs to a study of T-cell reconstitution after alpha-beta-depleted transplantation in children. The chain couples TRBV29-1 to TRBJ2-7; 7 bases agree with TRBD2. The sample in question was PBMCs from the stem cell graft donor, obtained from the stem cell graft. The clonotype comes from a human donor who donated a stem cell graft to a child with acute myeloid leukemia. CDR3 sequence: CSVNGAGAPNEQYF. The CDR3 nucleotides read TGCAGCGTTAACGGTGCGGGAGCCCCAAACGAGCAGTACTTC.